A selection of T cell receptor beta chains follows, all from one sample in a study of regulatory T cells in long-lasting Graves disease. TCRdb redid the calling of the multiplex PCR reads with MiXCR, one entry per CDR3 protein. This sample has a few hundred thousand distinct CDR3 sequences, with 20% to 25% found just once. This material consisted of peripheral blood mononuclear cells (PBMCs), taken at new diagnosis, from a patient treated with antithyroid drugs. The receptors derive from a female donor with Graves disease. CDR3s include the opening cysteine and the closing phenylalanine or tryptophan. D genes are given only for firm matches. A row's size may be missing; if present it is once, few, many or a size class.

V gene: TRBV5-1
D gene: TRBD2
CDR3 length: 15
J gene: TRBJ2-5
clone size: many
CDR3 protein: CASSSVAGPQETQYF
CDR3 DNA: TGCGCCAGCAGCTCGGTAGCGGGCCCCCAAGAGACCCAGTACTTC

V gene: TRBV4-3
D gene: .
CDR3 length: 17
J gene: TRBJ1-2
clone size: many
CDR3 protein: CASSQGPGSRTDYGYTF
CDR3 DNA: TGCGCCAGCAGCCAAGGTCCGGGGTCTCGGACCGACTATGGCTACACCTTC

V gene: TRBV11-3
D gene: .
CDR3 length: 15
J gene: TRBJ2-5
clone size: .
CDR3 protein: CASSLAQGDWETQYF
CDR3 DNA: TGTGCCAGCAGCTTAGCTCAGGGGGACTGGGAGACCCAGTACTTC

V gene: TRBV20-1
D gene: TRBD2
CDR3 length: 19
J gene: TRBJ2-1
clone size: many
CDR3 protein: CSARAGTSGIRTSYNEQFF
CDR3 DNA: TGCAGTGCTAGAGCTGGGACTAGCGGGATCAGAACCTCCTACAATGAGCAGTTCTTC

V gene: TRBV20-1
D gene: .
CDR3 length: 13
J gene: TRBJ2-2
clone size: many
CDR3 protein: CSARDVGTGELFF
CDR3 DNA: TGCAGTGCTAGAGATGTGGGGACCGGGGAGCTGTTTTTT

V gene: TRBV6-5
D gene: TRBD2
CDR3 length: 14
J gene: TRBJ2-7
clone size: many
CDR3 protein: CASSYLSGTYEQYF
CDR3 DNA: TGTGCCAGCAGTTACCTCAGCGGGACGTACGAGCAGTACTTC

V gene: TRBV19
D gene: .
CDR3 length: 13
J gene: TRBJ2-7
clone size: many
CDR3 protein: CASSRQANYEQYF
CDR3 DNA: TGTGCCAGTAGTAGACAGGCCAACTACGAGCAGTACTTC

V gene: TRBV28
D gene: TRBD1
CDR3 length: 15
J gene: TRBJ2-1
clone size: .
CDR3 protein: CASSRAGTGEIEQFF
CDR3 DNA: TGTGCCAGCAGTCGGGCCGGGACAGGGGAAATCGAGCAGTTCTTC

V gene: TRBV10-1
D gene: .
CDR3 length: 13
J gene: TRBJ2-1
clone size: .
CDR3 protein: CASSADSYNGQFF
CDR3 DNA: TGCGCCAGCAGTGCGGACAGCTACAATGGGCAGTTCTTC

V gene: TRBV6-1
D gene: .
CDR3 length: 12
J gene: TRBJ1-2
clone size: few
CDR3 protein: CASSNGDYGYTF
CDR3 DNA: TGTGCCAGCAGTAACGGGGACTATGGCTACACCTTC

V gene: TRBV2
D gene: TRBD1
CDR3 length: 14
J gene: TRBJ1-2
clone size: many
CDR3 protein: CASSDPTGDNGYTF
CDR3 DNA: TGTGCCAGCAGTGACCCGACAGGGGATAATGGCTACACCTTC

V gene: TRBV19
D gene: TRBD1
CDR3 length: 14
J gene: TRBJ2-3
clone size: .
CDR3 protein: CASSMTGGTDTQYF
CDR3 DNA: TGTGCCAGTAGTATGACAGGGGGAACAGATACGCAGTATTTT

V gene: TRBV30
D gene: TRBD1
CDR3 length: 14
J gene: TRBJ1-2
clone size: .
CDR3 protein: CAWSVDRVNYGYTF
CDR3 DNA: TGTGCCTGGAGTGTGGACAGGGTGAACTATGGCTACACCTTC

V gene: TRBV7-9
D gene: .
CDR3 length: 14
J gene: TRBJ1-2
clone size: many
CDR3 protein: CASSLLNSRDGYTF
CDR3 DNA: TGTGCCAGCAGCTTGTTGAACTCTAGGGATGGCTACACCTTC

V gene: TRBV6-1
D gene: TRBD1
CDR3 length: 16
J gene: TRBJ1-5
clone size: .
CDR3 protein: CASSQTGKGSNQPQHF
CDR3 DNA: TGTGCCAGCAGCCAGACAGGGAAGGGGAGCAATCAGCCCCAGCATTTT

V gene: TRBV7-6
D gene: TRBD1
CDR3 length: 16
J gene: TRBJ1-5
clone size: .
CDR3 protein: CASSAYTGGEGQPQHF
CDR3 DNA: TGTGCCAGCAGCGCCTACACAGGGGGCGAGGGTCAGCCCCAGCATTTT

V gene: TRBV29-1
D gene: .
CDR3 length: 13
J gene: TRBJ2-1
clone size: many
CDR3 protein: CSVESIRDNEQFF
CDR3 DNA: TGCAGCGTCGAATCGATCCGGGATAATGAGCAGTTCTTC

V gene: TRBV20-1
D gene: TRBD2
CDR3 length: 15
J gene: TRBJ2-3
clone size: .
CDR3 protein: CSATGTSGSTDTQYF
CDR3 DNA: TGCAGTGCAACCGGGACTAGCGGGAGCACAGATACGCAGTATTTT

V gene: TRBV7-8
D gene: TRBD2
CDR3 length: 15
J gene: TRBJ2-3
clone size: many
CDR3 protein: CASSLAGGMTDTQYF
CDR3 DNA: TGTGCCAGCAGCTTAGCGGGGGGGATGACAGATACGCAGTATTTT

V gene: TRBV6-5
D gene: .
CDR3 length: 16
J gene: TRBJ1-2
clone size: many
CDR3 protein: CASSYSAGRPNYGYTF
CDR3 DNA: TGTGCCAGCAGTTACTCTGCCGGACGGCCTAACTATGGCTACACCTTC

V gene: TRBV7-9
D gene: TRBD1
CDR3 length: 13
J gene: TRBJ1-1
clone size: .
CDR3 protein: CASGGTVNTEAFF
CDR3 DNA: TGTGCCAGCGGAGGGACAGTCAACACTGAAGCTTTCTTT

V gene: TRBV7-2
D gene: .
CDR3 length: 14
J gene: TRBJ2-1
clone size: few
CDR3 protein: CASSRRGTSDEQFF
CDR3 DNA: TGTGCCAGCAGCCGACGGGGGACAAGCGATGAGCAGTTCTTC